These T cell receptor beta chains were read from a single sample in a study of spatial heterogeneity in lung cancer. TCRdb processed the 5' RACE reads anew with MiXCR; each CDR3 protein has one entry. The table lists fewer than 20,000 distinct CDR3 sequences, around 19% of them singletons. Specimen: PBMCs, collected at surgery. The source is a male donor with early-stage non-small cell lung cancer. Both conserved end residues are trimmed from each CDR3. Fields, in order: CDR3 length, J gene, V gene, CDR3 protein.

>10|TRBJ1-2|TRBV3-1
ASSQMGSGYT
>12|TRBJ2-5|TRBV6-5
ASSFWRDGETQY
>13|TRBJ2-7|TRBV29-1
SVEDPGTGNYEQY
>13|TRBJ1-1|TRBV3-1
ASSQAGHGNTEAF
>13|TRBJ2-6|TRBV23-1
ASTPRGAGANVLT
>17|TRBJ1-5|TRBV6-2/TRBV6-3
ASSYEGQGVWRANQPQH
>13|TRBJ1-5|TRBV11-2
ASSLDPRPNQPQH
>12|TRBJ2-3|TRBV10-1
ASSKGLRTDTQY
>14|TRBJ2-3|TRBV7-3
ASSLGTSGGTDTQY
>13|TRBJ1-5|TRBV2
ASTPGQTSNQPQH
>11|TRBJ2-7|TRBV9
ASSVTPGVEQY
>11|TRBJ1-5|TRBV9
ASSAQLNQPQH
>13|TRBJ2-7|TRBV5-1
ASRLEGQESYEQY
>10|TRBJ1-6|TRBV12-3/TRBV12-4
ASRVQNSPLH
>11|TRBJ1-1|TRBV5-1
ASSSGGWTEAF
>12|TRBJ2-2|TRBV7-9
ASSLGPHTGELF
>9|TRBJ2-7|TRBV6-2/TRBV6-3
ASSSSHEQY
>12|TRBJ2-5|TRBV30
AWSFWQGEETQY
>12|TRBJ1-1|TRBV7-8
ASSPGRLVTEAF
>9|TRBJ1-1|TRBV7-9
ASSWTGETF
>13|TRBJ2-5|TRBV19
ASSMGGQGKETQY
>12|TRBJ1-5|TRBV10-3
AISESGADQPQH
>12|TRBJ2-7|TRBV7-3
ASSLGGSAYEQY
>11|TRBJ2-1|TRBV4-2
ASSQDLRDAQF
>11|TRBJ1-2|TRBV12-3/TRBV12-4
ASRLQGNYGYT
>14|TRBJ2-2|TRBV20-1
SARVGQGAKTGELF
>14|TRBJ1-2|TRBV3-1
ASSQRFGQAVYGYT
>12|TRBJ1-1|TRBV7-9
ASNRVIENTEAF
>12|TRBJ1-1|TRBV12-3/TRBV12-4
ASSLRQGSTEAF
>13|TRBJ1-5|TRBV4-2
ASSPTGAPNQPQH
>12|TRBJ1-1|TRBV27
ASSWGGAGTEAF
>15|TRBJ2-1|TRBV4-2
ASSQDGNGGTYNEQF
>13|TRBJ2-6|TRBV29-1
SVEPRDARANVLT
>12|TRBJ2-5|TRBV6-5
ASGSMGGVGPQY
>12|TRBJ2-5|TRBV20-1
SALTSDARETQY
>13|TRBJ2-1|TRBV7-3
ASSLMGQGHNEQF
>13|TRBJ1-2|TRBV3-1
ASSREVTIPYGYT
>15|TRBJ2-2|TRBV12-3/TRBV12-4
ASSADTGATNTGELF
>13|TRBJ2-3|TRBV12-3/TRBV12-4
ASTQTVYSTDTQY
>13|TRBJ2-1|TRBV4-2
ASSQVVSYYNEQF
>13|TRBJ2-7|TRBV7-6
ASSPRDYPSYEQY
>13|TRBJ1-1|TRBV3-1
ASSQETGPWNEAF
>11|TRBJ1-3|TRBV3-1
ASSQDLGLTIY